This TCR beta chain was recovered during a study of T-cell reconstitution after alpha-beta-depleted transplantation in children. Study observations and caveats: Several hundred graft clones that had expanded were reportedly the source of alpha-beta T cells about two months after transplant.

The CDR3 is made up of 16 amino acids. Germline assignment: CDR1 SQVTM and CDR2 ANQGSEA. V lost 6 bases and J lost 4; bases outside the gene matches: 14. This clonotype has more than one count but fewer than ten. Its antigen is as yet unknown. It was with unique molecular identifiers that the TCRbeta library was prepared. TCRdb re-analysed the PCR reads in MiXCR, keeping a single row per CDR3 protein. This table has fewer than 1 million distinct CDR3 sequences, around 15% appearing once. The sequence derives from a male patient aged 5 to 17 who had a stem cell transplant for acute lymphoblastic leukemia, so the T cells may come from the graft donor. V and J are TRBV29-1 and TRBJ2-1; 8 bases are shared with TRBD2. The sample in question was PBMCs, mostly from graft donor cells, obtained 360 days after TCRalphabeta/CD19-depleted stem cell transplant. CDR3 nucleotides: TGCAGCGTCACTAGAATACTAGCGGCACAATACAATGAGCAGTTCTTC. This encodes CSVTRILAAQYNEQFF.